What follows are 27 T cell receptor beta chains derived from one specimen sequenced in a study of T cells after yellow fever vaccination. In TCRdb, the 5' RACE reads were re-called with MiXCR into one record per CDR3 protein. The repertoire includes 400,000 to 450,000 distinct CDR3 sequences, about 19% of them detected once, and about 18% sits in the top ten. The sample here was PBMCs, taken before the yellow fever booster vaccination. The source is a man aged 18 to 29 who received the YFV17D yellow fever vaccine.

The chain is built from TRBV7-2 and TRBJ2-7, with 8 nucleotides matching TRBD1. The germline V gene has CDR1 SGHTA and CDR2 FQGNSA. Losses at the gene ends were 1 base for V and 4 bases for J; bases not matched to a gene: 6. The CDR3 consists of 15 residues. Written as DNA, the CDR3 is TGTGCCAGCAGCTTAGATCCAGGGGGCTATTACGAGCAGTACGTC. This codes for CASSLDPGGYYEQYV.

This clonotype was seen only a few times. This rearrangement joins TRBV4-2 to TRBJ2-3; weak D call: TRBD1 (6 bases). The germline CDR1 and CDR2 sequences are LGHNA and YNFKEQ. V shed 3 bases and J shed 2 bases, with 12 bases lying between them. The CDR3 contains 15 residues. In nucleotides, the CDR3 is TGTGCCAGCAGCCACGGACAGACGTCCACAGATACGCAGTATTTT. This gives the protein CASSHGQTSTDTQYF.

The table lists this clonotype with a few counts. The chain has TRBV9 and TRBJ2-3; no clear D. Germline CDR1 is SGDLS and CDR2 is YYNGEE. The CDR3 sequence is 15 residues long. Trimming pared 0 bases from V and 6 bases from J, leaving 14 bases between. The CDR3 region has the DNA TGTGCCAGCAGCGTAGGGACGAACCTAGGGGATACGCAGTATTTT. Protein product: CASSVGTNLGDTQYF.

In this sample, this clonotype turned up many times. The chain links TRBV10-3 to TRBJ2-1; perhaps D is TRBD1 or TRBD2 (5 bases each). V lost 4 bases to trimming and J lost 10 bases, with 14 bases between them. The CDR3 totals 13 residues. Germline-derived CDR1 and CDR2 are ENHRY and SYGVKD. This CDR3 reads CAISGGYRLEQFF. In DNA, the CDR3 is TGTGCCATCAGTGGGGGGTATCGTCTAGAGCAGTTCTTC.

In this sample, this clonotype turned up a few times. The genes are TRBV4-1 and TRBJ1-2, with a tentative D call TRBD1 (6 bases). Germline V gene data show CDR1 as MGHRA and CDR2 as YSYEKL. The CDR3 consists of 16 residues. V dropped 4 bases and J dropped 5 bases, with 20 bases sitting between them. The CDR3 loop is CASSRDVTGDYYGYTF. The CDR3 region has the DNA TGCGCCAGCAGCCGTGACGTGACAGGCGACTATTATGGCTACACCTTC.

The chain links TRBV7-3 to TRBJ2-2; D is unresolved. The CDR3 consists of 13 residues. V was shortened by 5 bases and J by 5 bases, with 9 bases between the two germline ends. The germline V gene encodes CDR1 SGHTA and CDR2 FQGTGA. CDR3 region: CASSPSATGELFF. CDR3 DNA sequence: TGTGCCAGCAGCCCCAGCGCGACCGGGGAGCTGTTTTTT. Full variable domain (remainder filled in from reference TRBV7-3 and TRBJ2-2): GAGVSQTPSNKVTEKGKYVELRCDPISGHTALYWYRQSLGQGPEFLIYFQGTGAADDSGLPNDRFFAVRPEGSVSTLKIQRTERGDSAVYLCASSPSATGELFFGEGSRLTVL.

This clonotype was picked up a small number of times. The chain links TRBV5-5 to TRBJ2-7; a possible D gene is TRBD2 (6 bases). Germline V lookup: CDR1 SGHKS, CDR2 YYEKEE (reference sequence). V was clipped by 1 base and J by 6 bases, with 8 bases between them. The CDR3 loop spans 12 amino acids. CDR3 coding DNA: TGTGCCAGCAGCTTGATCGGGAGCGAGCAGTACTTC. Protein product: CASSLIGSEQYF.

This chain joins TRBV29-1 and TRBJ2-3; no reliable D call. Germline V CDR1 and CDR2: SQVTM, ANQGSEA. The V end was cut by 5 bases, the J end by 2 bases, with 11 bases between. This CDR3 region has 13 residues. CDR3 amino acids: CSVRAPLTDTQYF. The DNA of the CDR3 is TGCAGCGTTCGGGCGCCGCTCACAGATACGCAGTATTTT.

This rearrangement joins TRBV4-1 to TRBJ1-2; tentatively, D is TRBD1 (6 bases). The germline gives CDR1 MGHRA, CDR2 YSYEKL. This CDR3 has 13 residues. V lost 5 bases and J 5 bases, leaving 12 bases between the germline ends. CDR3 in amino acids: CASSGTNVYGYTF. In DNA, the CDR3 is TGCGCCAGCAGCGGGACAAACGTTTATGGCTACACCTTC.

This clonotype occurred many times. The V gene is TRBV11-2, the J gene TRBJ2-7, with D possibly being TRBD1 (6 bases). This CDR3 is built from 16 residues. Trimming cost V 5 bases and J 7 bases, with 24 bases left between them. Per the germline V gene, CDR1 is SGHAT and CDR2 is FQNNGV. Here the CDR3 reads CASSPLGDTLLGEQYF. The CDR3 bases are TGTGCCAGCAGCCCGCTAGGGGACACCCTCTTGGGGGAGCAGTACTTC. The variable domain in full, with the rest retrieved from reference TRBV11-2 and TRBJ2-7, is EAGVAQSPRYKIIEKRQSVAFWCNPISGHATLYWYQQILGQGPKLLIQFQNNGVVDDSQLPKDRFSAERLKGVDSTLKIQPAKLEDSAVYLCASSPLGDTLLGEQYFGPGTRLTVT.

In this sample, this clonotype turned up many times. This rearrangement joins TRBV7-2 to TRBJ1-2, with D tentatively TRBD1 (6 bases). Deletions cut 5 bases from V and 8 bases from J, with 12 bases between. Germline CDR1 is SGHTA and CDR2 is FQGNSA. The CDR3 covers 12 residues. CDR3: CASSLQGLGYTF. CDR3 bases: TGTGCCAGCAGCCTACAGGGACTGGGCTACACCTTC. Full variable domain (outside the CDR3, taken from reference TRBV7-2 and TRBJ1-2): GAGVSQSPSNKVTEKGKDVELRCDPISGHTALYWYRQSLGQGLEFLIYFQGNSAPDKSGLPSDRFSAERTGGSVSTLTIQRTQQEDSAVYLCASSLQGLGYTFGSGTRLTVV.

This clonotype was recorded a few times. In DNA, the CDR3 is TGCGCCAGCAGCCAAGAGAGACAGGGGAGGTCACCCCTCCACTTT. Translating it yields CASSQERQGRSPLHF. The gene calls are TRBV4-1 and TRBJ1-6; 8 bases map to TRBD1. V lost 0 bases, J lost 10 bases, and 5 bases stayed unmatched. Germline assignment: CDR1 MGHRA and CDR2 YSYEKL. The CDR3 is made up of 15 amino acids.

This chain joins TRBV4-3 and TRBJ1-6; TRBD1 matches 7 bases. J gave up 10 bases and V 0 bases, and 6 bases lay outside the gene matches. In germline, CDR1 is LGHNA, CDR2 YSLEER. The CDR3 consists of 15 residues. The CDR3 reads CASSQDTGEGSPLHF. CDR3 in DNA: TGCGCCAGCAGCCAAGATACAGGGGAGGGGTCACCCCTCCACTTT.

This clonotype was seen only a few times. The chain uses TRBV9 and TRBJ2-5, with D possibly being TRBD1 (6 bases). Germline loops: CDR1 SGDLS, CDR2 YYNGEE. The ends were cut back, 5 bases at V and 7 bases at J, with 24 bases in the middle. This CDR3 has 16 residues. The CDR3 nucleotides are TGTGCCAGCAGTGAGGTAGCGAGTGGGGGCGGCGGGACCCAGTACTTC. As protein: CASSEVASGGGGTQYF.

This clonotype was seen a few times. The CDR3 coding sequence is TGCAGCGTCAGGTACCAAGAGACCCAGTACTTC. This codes for CSVRYQETQYF. This chain links TRBV29-1 with TRBJ2-5; D remains unclear. Trimming cost V 6 bases and J 0 bases, with 5 bases left between them. Germline CDR1 is SQVTM and CDR2 is ANQGSEA. This CDR3 contains 11 residues.

The chain's CDR3 is CASRHGQNTGELFF. The CDR3 region has the DNA TGTGCCAGCAGACATGGACAGAACACCGGGGAGCTGTTTTTT. V gene TRBV6-2 or TRBV6-3 combines with J gene TRBJ2-2; D might be TRBD1 (5 bases). The germline V gene encodes CDR1 MNHEY and CDR2 SVGEGT. There are 14 residues in the CDR3. With 6 bases removed from V and 1 base from J, the gap between germline ends came to 9 bases.

This clonotype showed up just a few times. A junction boundary mismatches the germline segment, possibly from a read error. This chain links TRBV20-1 with TRBJ2-1; 10 bases line up with TRBD1. The germline V gene has CDR1 DFQATT and CDR2 SNEGSKA (reference sequence). CDR3 length equals 14 residues. DNA of the CDR3: TGCAGTGCTGGAGAAGGGACAGGGGTACAGGAGCAGTTCTTC. This codes for CSAGEGTGVQEQFF.

J is TRBJ2-1 and V is TRBV9, with D possibly being TRBD2 (7 bases). The CDR3 length is 16 residues. Germline V gene data show CDR1 as SGDLS and CDR2 as YYNGEE. V lost 0 bases, J lost 5 bases, and 15 bases lay in between. This CDR3 reads CASSVVPGGPNNEQFF. DNA for the CDR3: TGTGCCAGCAGCGTAGTCCCGGGGGGCCCGAACAATGAGCAGTTCTTC.

Regarding this clonotype: A much larger clone sits a single nucleotide away, making a read error possible. This likely comes from a read error, as the CDR3 has no conserved phenylalanine or tryptophan at its end. This rearrangement joins TRBV5-5 to TRBJ2-3, with unresolved D. Trimming removed 4 bases from V and 2 bases from J, with 5 bases in between. The CDR3 length is 12 residues. Germline loops: CDR1 SGHKS, CDR2 YYEKEE (reference sequence). The CDR3 protein is CASSPDTDTQYV. CDR3 bases: TGTGCCAGCAGCCCTGACACAGATACGCAGTATGTT.

This clonotype was seen more than once but under ten times. J is TRBJ2-7 and V is TRBV12-3 or TRBV12-4; possibly TRBD2 for D (6 bases). Trimming took off 2 bases at V and 1 base at J, with 9 bases between the two ends. The CDR3 has 14 residues. CDR3 sequence (DNA): TGTGCCAGCAGTTTATCGCGGGAATCCTACGAGCAGTACTTC. Protein: CASSLSRESYEQYF.

The rearrangement links TRBV12-3 or TRBV12-4 to TRBJ2-2; D gene uncertain. V shed 4 bases and J shed 7 bases, with 10 bases lying between them. The CDR3 extends over 13 amino acids. The CDR3 nucleotides are TGTGCCAGCAGTTGGAAGGATGACGGGGAGCTGTTTTTT. Translated: CASSWKDDGELFF.

In this sample, this clonotype turned up a few times. The chain couples TRBV7-6 to TRBJ1-3; 7 nucleotides match TRBD1. The CDR3 runs to 14 residues. V trimming: 5 bases; J trimming: 4 bases; junction bases outside the gene matches: 5. CDR1 and CDR2 from the germline V gene are SGHVS and FNYEAQ. This chain's CDR3 is CASSRGPGGNTIYF. In DNA form, the CDR3 reads TGTGCCAGCAGCAGGGGGCCGGGCGGAAACACCATATATTTT.

This clonotype has just a few counts. This chain joins TRBV20-1 and TRBJ1-1; D remains unclear. The CDR3 length is 12 residues. Trimming left V 5 bases short and J 1 base short, with 8 bases between. Germline lookup yields CDR1 DFQATT and CDR2 SNEGSKA (reference sequence). The CDR3 loop is CSAPRENTEAFF. Here the CDR3 DNA reads TGCAGTGCTCCCCGTGAGAACACTGAAGCTTTCTTT.

This chain connects TRBV7-9 to TRBJ1-5; no clear D gene. The CDR3 totals 15 residues. Trimming removed 1 base from V and 0 bases from J, with 7 bases in between. Germline CDR1 SEHNR, CDR2 FQNEAQ (reference sequence). In nucleotides, the CDR3 is TGTGCCAGCAGCTTAGAGGGCCATAGCAATCAGCCCCAGCATTTT. It translates to CASSLEGHSNQPQHF.

This chain joins TRBV20-1 and TRBJ2-7, with TRBD1 matching over 9 bases. The germline V gene encodes CDR1 DFQATT and CDR2 SNEGSKA (reference sequence). V lost 6 bases to trimming and J lost 0 bases; unmatched junction nucleotides: 6. This CDR3 spans 14 amino acids. This chain's CDR3 is CSASTGGSSYEQYF. In DNA form, the CDR3 reads TGCAGTGCCTCGACAGGGGGGAGCTCCTACGAGCAGTACTTC.

The sample holds a few counts of this clonotype. This sequence joins TRBV6-2 or TRBV6-3 and TRBJ1-6; TRBD1 matches 9 bases. The ends lost 2 bases at V and 8 bases at J; junction bases unmatched: 13. From germline, CDR1 is MNHEY and CDR2 SVGEGT. The CDR3 runs to 18 residues. CDR3 DNA sequence: TGTGCCAGCAGTTACCCGAAACCCAGACAGGGGGGATATTCACCCCTCCACTTT. Protein: CASSYPKPRQGGYSPLHF.

This clonotype was seen at least ten times. This sequence joins TRBV5-1 and TRBJ2-3; possible D gene TRBD1, 5 bases. V was trimmed by 4 bases and J by 0 bases, leaving 9 bases between them. CDR1 and CDR2 from the germline V gene are SGHRS and YFSETQ. This CDR3 spans 14 amino acids. The CDR3 coding sequence is TGCGCCAGCAGCAGGACATCTAGCACAGATACGCAGTATTTT. The encoded protein is CASSRTSSTDTQYF. The full variable domain, in which reference TRBV5-1 and TRBJ2-3 provide the parts outside the CDR3, is KAGVTQTPRYLIKTRGQQVTLSCSPISGHRSVSWYQQTPGQGLQFLFEYFSETQRNKGNFPGRFSGRQFSNSRSEMNVSTLELGDSALYLCASSRTSSTDTQYFGPGTRLTVL.